This T cell receptor beta chain was documented in a study of beta chain features in type 1 diabetes (dated by TCRdb to the late 2010s). In terms of the full investigation: Mean age, gender distribution, total cell number and subset yield did not differ between patients and healthy donors. Across all samples, some 99 million sorted cells were examined, and cell number per subset correlated strongly with RNA yield. In the study, TCRB repertoires of sorted circulating CD4+ T cell subsets from recently diagnosed type 1 diabetes patients were compared with those of matched healthy donors. Regulatory and stem cell-like memory subsets were obtained from only 8 patients and about eight healthy donors, while naive and central memory subsets were obtained from all 28 donors. General study outcomes and caveats: Because cDNA rather than genomic DNA was sequenced, highly expressing activated cells could have been over-represented, although no difference in activation and CD3 levels was found between groups. Patients with type 1 diabetes made fewer insertions and deleted more nucleotides at VDJ recombination sites, implying thymic rearrangement abnormalities. PCR might favor shorter templates, but patient and control samples were amplified and corrected together, so any skew would affect both groups equally. Naive, central memory and regulatory TCRB repertoires appeared more similar among patients than among healthy donors. Because small numbers of individuals were included in the HLA sub-analyses, any influence of HLA type on TCRB rearrangement was left unresolved. In all four CD4+ subsets, TCRB CDR3 length was moderately but significantly shorter in type 1 diabetes patients.

To note about this clone: What this receptor recognizes is not known. The record has no base qualities; no much larger clone is one base away.

The entire isolated RNA was reverse transcribed using the High Capacity cDNA Reverse Transcription Kit, and thus expressed TCRB transcripts were sequenced. Deep immunoSEQ sequencing was applied to naive, central memory and regulatory T cell samples, giving an average of roughly 3.5 million total reads per sample. After sorted cells were lysed in RLT buffer, RNA was extracted with DNase-treated RNeasy Micro or Mini kits, with the choice depending on cell number. Each cell subset was processed on its own to prevent cross-contamination, while patient and healthy donor samples were processed together. The immunoSEQ multiplex PCR was used to amplify TCRB sequences from cDNA, yielding 87-bp fragments that span the CDR3 region. Sequencing of the amplicons was done on the Illumina HiSeq platform. The original methods were these. PCR bias was computationally corrected using synthetic template baselines, reads within Hamming distance 2 were collapsed, and singletons that could not be merged were discarded. Reads were aligned against IMGT so that V, D and J genes, CDR3 length and insertions or deletions at six rearrangement sites could be assigned. Within each subset, clonotype counts were normalized to sorted cell number, after which true diversity and Gini coefficients were computed with the tcR R package. Repertoire sharing was quantified using the overlap coefficient calculated on TCRB nucleotide sequences. Out-of-frame TCRB sequences from naive cells were analyzed to stand in for the pre-selection repertoire. TCRdb took this table from immuneACCESS and kept in-frame rearrangements with V and J called. Such tables lack part of the clones; where checked against another copy, unresolved V genes explain under half of the gap, and the rest is unexplained. V and J calls plus clone size are reproduced from that table; the DNA served to infer D and trimming. The sample includes hundreds of thousands of clones, with roughly 12% observed a single time. 0.017% of the sample goes to the ten largest clones.

Each donor gave one peripheral blood draw, averaging around 0.11 L, which was collected into heparinised tubes. Naive, central memory, regulatory and stem cell-like memory CD4+ T cells were sorted on a BD FACSAria II using a panel including CD45RO, CCR7, CD25, CD127, CD95 and CD27. A purity above 95% was achieved for all sorted populations. PBMCs were separated immediately by Lymphoprep density gradient centrifugation and were stained directly, without being cultured. To minimize batch effects, samples were stained and sorted in pairs, one healthy donor with one patient per experiment. For CDR1 and CDR2, the germline V gene lists SGHDN and FVKESK. Inclusive of the bounding cysteine and phenylalanine, the CDR3 is 13 residues long. Just CDR3 DNA is preserved here, 39 bases in frame from base 1. Relative to germline, V is 4 bases shorter and J is 7 bases shorter, with 14 bases between their ends.

The rearranged segments are TRBV14 and TRBJ2-7; no D gene is confidently identified. The sequenced sample consisted of naive CD4+ T cells from blood. The cell subset or site label on this specimen signifies: true naive CD4+ T cells. The clonotype originates from a man between 18 and 29 years old in good health. The CDR3 loop reads CASSLPNFGEQYF. The nucleotide sequence is given as TGTGCCAGCAGCCTTCCTAACTTCGGGGAGCAGTACTTC.